The clone carrying this TCR beta chain was counted many times. Its target is unknown. This specimen belongs to a study of naive and memory T cell subsets. Study conclusions and caveats: In naive cells, over 95% of TCR sequences were seen only once.

The CDR3 contains 15 residues. CDR1 and CDR2 (germline): DFQATT, SNEGSKA (reference sequence). With 7 bases clipped from V and 0 bases from J, the junction kept 9 bases outside the gene matches. Two oligonucleotides, mixed equimolar, formed the beta constant-region primer covering TRBC1 and TRBC2. TCRdb used MiXCR to reprocess the UMI-ligation and nested PCR reads, holding one entry per CDR3 protein. The sample consists of 130,000 to 150,000 distinct CDR3 sequences, about a sixth of them appearing once. Input material: naive CD4+ T cells from blood. The TCR originated in a human donor in good health. This sequence joins TRBV20-1 and TRBJ1-5, with 7 positions matching TRBD1. CDR3 in DNA: TGCAGTGGGACGACAGGGCCCCATAGCAATCAGCCCCAGCATTTT. It encodes CSGTTGPHSNQPQHF.